This is a list of T cell receptor beta chains from one sample in a study of OX40 agonist ivuxolimab in advanced cancers. Data came from immunoSEQ multiplex PCR; TCRdb stores just in-frame clones and leaves some out. The repertoire holds 55,000 to 75,000 clones, with 87% as singletons. The material was CD4+ or CD8+ T cells sorted from blood, obtained in a trial of the OX40 agonist ivuxolimab. These receptors all come from an adult with an advanced solid tumor such as melanoma, head and neck, liver or kidney cancer. CDR3s include the opening cysteine and the closing phenylalanine or tryptophan. D genes are given only for firm matches. Only some rows state a clone size, as once, few, many or a class for expanded clones.

abundance,v_gene,d_gene,j_gene,CDR3nt,CDR3aa
once,TRBV28,-,TRBJ1-3,TGTGCCAGCAGAGCCGGACAGACGATTGGAAACACCATATATTTT,CASRAGQTIGNTIYF
-,TRBV2,TRBD1,TRBJ2-3,TGTGCCAGCACTTGGGACAGGGGGCGCACAGATACGCAGTATTTT,CASTWDRGRTDTQYF
-,TRBV27,TRBD1,TRBJ2-7,TGTGCCAGCAGCCCCGGACAGGGTCTCTACGAGCAGTACTTC,CASSPGQGLYEQYF
-,TRBV4-1,-,TRBJ2-7,TGCGCCAGCAGCCAAGATATCTACAGGGCCTACGAGCAGTACTTC,CASSQDIYRAYEQYF
-,TRBV13,-,TRBJ2-4,TGTGCCAGCAGCCACAGTAAGGGTGACATTCAGTACTTC,CASSHSKGDIQYF
-,TRBV5-6,-,TRBJ2-3,TGTGCCAGCAGCAGTCCCCCTCCCAAGGATACGCAGTATTTT,CASSSPPPKDTQYF
-,TRBV4-1,TRBD1,TRBJ2-7,TGCGCCAGCAGCCAAGAGCGGACAGGGGCCTACGAGCAGTACTTC,CASSQERTGAYEQYF
-,TRBV29-1,TRBD1,TRBJ1-5,TGCAGCACCGACCGGGACAGGGTGAGGATTCGCAATCAGCCCCAGCATTTT,CSTDRDRVRIRNQPQHF
-,TRBV7-2,TRBD1,TRBJ1-3,TGTGCCAGCAGCTTAGATCGGGGACAGGCATTGGTTGGAAACACCATATATTTT,CASSLDRGQALVGNTIYF
once,TRBV9,-,TRBJ2-7,TGTGCCAGCAACAAAGACGACTCTCGATACGAGCAGTACTTC,CASNKDDSRYEQYF
-,TRBV6-1,TRBD1,TRBJ2-5,TGTGCCAGCAGTGATTTAGGGACAGGGTCAGAGACCCAGTACTTC,CASSDLGTGSETQYF
-,TRBV12-5,-,TRBJ2-5,TGTGCTAGTGGTCCCGGAGAGACCCAGTACTTC,CASGPGETQYF
-,TRBV19,TRBD2,TRBJ2-1,TGTGCCAGTAGTGCGTCGGGGGGAAAGAATGAGCAGTTCTTC,CASSASGGKNEQFF
-,TRBV9,-,TRBJ1-1,TGTGCCAGCAGCGTAGGGCCGGGGGCGTCGACTGAAGCTTTCTTT,CASSVGPGASTEAFF
-,TRBV30,-,TRBJ1-5,TGTGCCTGGAGTCGAGGTTTTGGCCAGCCCCAGCATTTT,CAWSRGFGQPQHF
-,TRBV11-2,-,TRBJ1-1,TGTGCCAGCAGCTTAGAGAACACTGAAGCTTTCTTT,CASSLENTEAFF
-,TRBV5-1,TRBD1,TRBJ2-7,TGCGCCAGCTCGACAGGGCCCTCCTACGAGCAGTACTTC,CASSTGPSYEQYF
-,TRBV30,TRBD2,TRBJ2-3,TGTGCCTTCTCCCCCGGACTAGCGGGAGTACAGGCAGATACGCAGTATTTT,CAFSPGLAGVQADTQYF
-,TRBV18,-,TRBJ2-1,TGTGCCAGCTCACCAGGGGTGAATGAGCAGTTCTTC,CASSPGVNEQFF
-,TRBV28,TRBD1,TRBJ1-4,TGTGCCAGCAGAGATGGGACAGGGGGCTTTGAAAAACTGTTTTTT,CASRDGTGGFEKLFF
once,TRBV2,TRBD2,TRBJ2-5,TGTGCCAGCTCCCTGGTCGGGGGGCAAGAGACCCAGTACTTC,CASSLVGGQETQYF
few,TRBV5-1,TRBD2,TRBJ2-7,TGCGCCAGCAGCTTGGGTACTAGCGGAACCTACGAGCAGTACTTC,CASSLGTSGTYEQYF
-,TRBV5-1,-,TRBJ1-1,TGCGCCAGCAGCCCTCGACAGACAGAGAACACTGAAGCTTTCTTT,CASSPRQTENTEAFF
-,TRBV5-4,TRBD1,TRBJ1-4,TGTGCCAGCAGCTTCGGGACAGGGGTCCAAAAACTGTTTTTT,CASSFGTGVQKLFF
-,TRBV6-1,TRBD1,TRBJ1-1,TGTGCCAGCAGTACGACAGGGGGGAACACTGAAGCTTTCTTT,CASSTTGGNTEAFF
-,TRBV19,-,TRBJ1-4,TGTGCCAGTAGTGAAACAGGGTCTGAAAAACTGTTTTTT,CASSETGSEKLFF
-,TRBV7-8,-,TRBJ2-5,TGTGCCAGCAGCTACCCAGGGGGGGAGACCCAGTACTTC,CASSYPGGETQYF
-,TRBV5-6,-,TRBJ2-3,TGTGCCAGCAGCTTGGGGTCGGGGACCATAGATACGCAGTATTTT,CASSLGSGTIDTQYF
-,TRBV5-4,-,TRBJ1-4,TGTGCCAGCAGCTTTTCCGTACAGGGCGATGAAAAACTGTTTTTT,CASSFSVQGDEKLFF
-,TRBV9,TRBD2,TRBJ2-1,TGTGCCAGCAGCGCAACGGGACTAAGGCGTTCCAATGAGCAGTTCTTC,CASSATGLRRSNEQFF
-,TRBV19,TRBD1,TRBJ2-5,TGTGCCAGTAGTCCGCAAACTACCGGGACAGGGCGAGAGACCCAGTACTTC,CASSPQTTGTGRETQYF